This T cell receptor beta chain was sequenced in a study of beta chain features in type 1 diabetes. Reverse transcription of all isolated RNA meant that expressed TCRB transcripts were sequenced. Some clones are missing from TCRdb's copy, which holds only in-frame ones; the method was immunoSEQ multiplex PCR. This table has 600,000 to 750,000 clones, approximately 13% appearing once. General study results and limits: Insertion counts at VDJ junctions were lower in type 1 diabetes patients, who also showed more deletions there. Moderate yet significant TCRB CDR3 shortening was seen in Type 1 diabetes patients in all four CD4+ subsets.

This CDR3 is 17 amino acids long. CDR1 is SGHTA, CDR2 FQGNSA, per germline. V lost 1 base to trimming and J lost 0 bases, with 13 bases between them. Comments on this clone: Its antigen is still unknown.

The chain has TRBV7-2 and TRBJ1-5; no clear D. The sequenced sample was naive CD4+ T cells from blood. This sequence was found in a man under 40 with type 1 diabetes. CDR3 sequence: CASSLVASGDSNQPQHF. The CDR3 DNA reads as TGTGCCAGCAGCTTAGTGGCCAGCGGAGATAGCAATCAGCCCCAGCATTTT.